These T cell receptor beta chains were read from a single sample in a study of sequential checkpoint blockade in melanoma. Sequencing used immunoSEQ multiplex PCR; TCRdb keeps in-frame clones, though not all of them. The sample has some 10,000 clones, approximately 77% seen once; the top ten hold around a sixth. This specimen was CD8+ T cells sorted from blood (inferred from file names), taken from a patient given nivolumab and ipilimumab in sequence. The receptors derive from a human donor with melanoma. The CDR3 runs from the conserved cysteine through the conserved F or W. D genes are given only for firm matches. Some rows mark clone size as missing; the rest say once, few, many or name a class of expanded clone.

V	size	J	D	DNA	CDR3
TRBV5-6	.	TRBJ1-6	TRBD1	TGTGCCAGCAGCCTCAGGAAGGGGGCAGGCAATTCACCCCTCCACTTT	CASSLRKGAGNSPLHF
TRBV6-1	few	TRBJ2-7	TRBD1	TGTGCCAGCAGTACCGGGACAGACTCCTACGAGCAGTACTTC	CASSTGTDSYEQYF
TRBV5-5	.	TRBJ2-7	TRBD1	TGTGCCAGCAGCTTGGAGACAGGGGTGTACGAGCAGTACTTC	CASSLETGVYEQYF
TRBV7-8	.	TRBJ2-5	.	TGTGCCAGCAGCTTATTCGGGGGGCGCAGGCAAGAGACCCAGTACTTC	CASSLFGGRRQETQYF
TRBV6-4	.	TRBJ2-5	.	TGTGCCAGCATTGAGGCTAGCGGGCAGGGGGAGCAGTACTTC	CASIEASGQGEQYF
TRBV5-6	.	TRBJ2-7	TRBD2	TGTGCCAGCAGCTTGCTAGCGGATTACGAGCAGTACTTC	CASSLLADYEQYF
TRBV27	.	TRBJ2-1	.	TGTGCCAGCAGTTTACCGAGTGTTGAGCAGTTCTTC	CASSLPSVEQFF
TRBV7-3	.	TRBJ2-7	TRBD1	TGTGCCAGCAGCTTAGGGACAGGGGGCTCCGAGCAGTACTTC	CASSLGTGGSEQYF
TRBV4-1	.	TRBJ1-3	.	TGCGCCAGCAGCCAGTCGGAGCTGGCGGGGACTGGAAACACCATATATTTT	CASSQSELAGTGNTIYF
TRBV4-3	.	TRBJ2-1	TRBD1	TGCGCCAGCAGCCAAGGGGGACCGGGACAGGGAGGGAATGAGCAGTTCTTC	CASSQGGPGQGGNEQFF
TRBV7-9	once	TRBJ1-1	.	TGTGCCAGCACCCCGGGCACTGAAGCTTTCTTT	CASTPGTEAFF
TRBV7-3	.	TRBJ2-3	TRBD2	TGTGCCAGCAGTCTTATAGCGGGGGGGAGCACAGATACGCAGTATTTT	CASSLIAGGSTDTQYF
TRBV19	.	TRBJ1-1	.	TGTGCCAGTAGTATATTTGGGGCAGACGCTTTCTTT	CASSIFGADAFF
TRBV7-2	once	TRBJ2-7	TRBD2	TGTGCCAGCATCCCAACTAGCGGGACCTACGAGCAGTACTTC	CASIPTSGTYEQYF
TRBV7-6	.	TRBJ2-7	.	TGTGCCAGCAGCTCTGAGGCGGGGGCTTCCTACGAGCAGTACTTC	CASSSEAGASYEQYF
TRBV7-9	.	TRBJ1-5	.	TGTGCCAGCAGCAACTCGGGGAATCAGCCCCAGCATTTT	CASSNSGNQPQHF
TRBV6-5	few	TRBJ2-3	TRBD2	TGTGCCAGCAGTGCTATAGCGGGGAGCACAGATACGCAGTATTTT	CASSAIAGSTDTQYF
TRBV9	.	TRBJ2-3	TRBD2	TGTGCCAGCAGCGGGAGGAGCGGGGGGCTAACAGATACGCAGTATTTT	CASSGRSGGLTDTQYF
TRBV4-3	few	TRBJ1-4	TRBD1	TGCGCCAGCAGCCAAAACACCGGGACAGGGTTTGAAAAACTGTTTTTT	CASSQNTGTGFEKLFF
TRBV25-1	.	TRBJ2-7	.	TGTGCCAGCAGTGAATCTGGGACTTACTACGAGCAGTACTTC	CASSESGTYYEQYF
TRBV28	once	TRBJ2-1	TRBD2	TGTGCCAGCACCGAGCGGGAGGGCCTAGATGAGCAGTTCTTC	CASTEREGLDEQFF
TRBV6-5	.	TRBJ2-7	TRBD1	TGTGCCAGCAGTTACGGTTCCAGGGGGCCTTCGGGGGAGCAGTACTTC	CASSYGSRGPSGEQYF
TRBV7-2	once	TRBJ2-5	TRBD2	TGTGCCAGCAGCTTCCCCCTAGCGGGAAATGTACTCCAAGAGACCCAGTACTTC	CASSFPLAGNVLQETQYF
TRBV6-5	.	TRBJ1-5	.	TGTGCCAGCAGTGAAGCGGGACATCAGCCCCAGCATTTT	CASSEAGHQPQHF
TRBV27	.	TRBJ2-5	.	TGTGCCAGCAGTTTGGCCAAGTGGGAGACCCAGTACTTC	CASSLAKWETQYF
TRBV6-6	.	TRBJ2-5	.	TGTGCCAGCAGTTACTTAGCGGACGATTCCGTGGGGACCCAGTACTTC	CASSYLADDSVGTQYF
TRBV4-2	.	TRBJ2-7	TRBD1	TGTGCCAGCAACCTACAGGGGAGAGAGCAGTACTTC	CASNLQGREQYF
TRBV28	.	TRBJ2-2	TRBD2	TGTGCCGGCGGGAGGGTTGGCACCGGGGAGCTGTTTTTT	CAGGRVGTGELFF
TRBV29-1	.	TRBJ2-2	TRBD2	TGCAGCGTGATACTGACTGTCGGACTAGCTAAGGGGGAGCTGTTTTTT	CSVILTVGLAKGELFF
TRBV2	few	TRBJ2-3	.	TGTGCCAGCAGAAACCTCCGACGGGACATTACTAGCACAGATACGCAGTATTTT	CASRNLRRDITSTDTQYF
TRBV4-1	.	TRBJ1-5	TRBD1	TGCGCCAGCAGCGACCGGGCTACAGGGGGACATCAGCCCCAGCATTTT	CASSDRATGGHQPQHF
TRBV10-1	.	TRBJ2-4	TRBD2	TGCGCCAGCAGCCCGGGGCGGGGGATACAAAACATTCAGTACTTC	CASSPGRGIQNIQYF
TRBV5-1	.	TRBJ2-1	.	TGCGCCAGCAGCCCGACTAGACACTATGAGCAGTTCTTC	CASSPTRHYEQFF
TRBV7-9	once	TRBJ2-7	.	TGTGCCAGCAGCTTAGTGCGGACAGCAACCTACGAGCAGTACTTC	CASSLVRTATYEQYF
TRBV5-1	.	TRBJ1-1	.	TGCGCCAGCAGCTTGGGGGCGGGTTATGTCGGTAACACTGAAGCTTTCTTT	CASSLGAGYVGNTEAFF
TRBV5-1	.	TRBJ2-1	.	TGCGCCAGCAGCGGGGATTCAGGGCGAGGAGATGAGCAGTTCTTC	CASSGDSGRGDEQFF
TRBV6-4	once	TRBJ2-1	TRBD2	TGTGCCAGCAGTGCTGGACTAGCGGGGCCCGGGGAGCAGTTCTTC	CASSAGLAGPGEQFF
TRBV6-5	.	TRBJ2-5	TRBD1	TGTGCCAGCAGTTCCCCGGGACAGGGATGGGAGACCCAGTACTTC	CASSSPGQGWETQYF
TRBV27	medium-sized	TRBJ2-4	TRBD1	TGTGCCAGCAGTTTTCAGGGGGCCCTAGCCAAAAACATTCAGTACTTC	CASSFQGALAKNIQYF
TRBV13	.	TRBJ1-1	.	TGTGCCAGCAGCCCTATTTTGGACACTGAAGCTTTCTTT	CASSPILDTEAFF
TRBV19	large	TRBJ2-1	.	TGTGCCAGTAGTATAGGAGGAGACTACAATGAGCAGTTCTTC	CASSIGGDYNEQFF
TRBV19	.	TRBJ2-1	TRBD2	TGTGCCAGTAGTATACTGGAGGACCGGGGGGTGGGGGAGCAGTTCTTC	CASSILEDRGVGEQFF
TRBV7-8	.	TRBJ2-2	.	TGTGCCAGCAGCTATAGGTCCTCTACAGGGCTTACCGGGGAGCTGTTTTTT	CASSYRSSTGLTGELFF
TRBV28	.	TRBJ2-7	TRBD2	TGTGCCAGCACCCCCACTAGCGGGATAGACGAGCAGTACTTC	CASTPTSGIDEQYF
TRBV6-1	few	TRBJ1-6	.	TGTGCCAGCAGTTGGGGACTGGAAAACTCACCCCTCCACTTT	CASSWGLENSPLHF
TRBV27	.	TRBJ1-4	.	TGTGCCAGCAGTTTCTCGCCAGGGTATGAAAAACTGTTTTTT	CASSFSPGYEKLFF
TRBV5-4	few	TRBJ1-5	TRBD1	TGTGCCAGCAGCCAAGACCCTGGGACAGGGGGCGAGCCCCAGCATTTT	CASSQDPGTGGEPQHF
TRBV6-4	few	TRBJ2-2	.	TGTGCCAGCAGTGCGGGGGACACCGGGGAGCTGTTTTTT	CASSAGDTGELFF
TRBV4-3	few	TRBJ2-5	TRBD2	TGCGCCAGCAGCCCGGGACTAGCGGTCGCCTCCGGTACCCAGTACTTC	CASSPGLAVASGTQYF
TRBV6-5	.	TRBJ1-1	.	TGTGCCAGCAGCTTGGCGGGGAACACTGAAGCTTTCTTT	CASSLAGNTEAFF
TRBV6-4	.	TRBJ1-2	TRBD1	TGTGCCAGCAGTGACTCTGAAACAGGGGGAAGCGGCGGCTACACCTTC	CASSDSETGGSGGYTF
TRBV4-3	.	TRBJ2-2	TRBD1	TGCGCCAGCAGCCAAACAGGGGAGAATACCGGGGAGCTGTTTTTT	CASSQTGENTGELFF